This TCR beta chain stems from a study of blood T cell repertoires in COVID-19 (dated by TCRdb to 2019 to 2021). Notes on the research overall: Samples from collaborators originated in the United States, Italy and Spain and spanned both the acute and convalescent phases of COVID-19. The material from the prospective study consisted of cDNA or gDNA derived from T cells, B-cell-depleted T cells, or PBMCs. Subjects who had been exposed to COVID-19, were actively infected with it, or had recovered from it provided the deeply sampled blood TCRbeta repertoires that made up the dataset. The repertoires were released in a freely available public database intended as a resource for research on the immune response to SARS-CoV-2. The samples were drawn from the first 160 participants of the ongoing ImmuneRACE study and from 950 to 1,500 subjects provided by 6 global collaborators. A de-identified subject ID, COVID-19 status, age in years and sex were almost always included in the sample metadata. HLA class I and class II types, where available, came from metadata supplied by the sample provider rather than from assay-based typing. The study at large found these results: How much clinical and demographic metadata was included differed by source and by participant, and the metadata was provided uncurated.

Regarding this clone: Its binding antigen is unknown. No much larger clone exists at a distance of one base, and base qualities are not known.

In Seattle, one collaborating source enrolled patients while the infection was active and tracked those patients longitudinally over the course of disease. Each collaborating institution followed its own protocols to collect whole blood in K2EDTA tubes. Collaborator samples were shipped for TCRbeta analysis as frozen whole blood, isolated PBMCs, or DNA extracted from either sample type. TCRbeta CDR3 regions were amplified from genomic DNA by means of the immunoSEQ Assay, a bias-controlled multiplex PCR. In the source study's methods: Nucleated cell counts per sample were estimated from amplification of reference gene primers within the assay. To quantify the absolute abundance of each unique TCRbeta CDR3 rearrangement, sequence reads were collapsed and filtered. For each sample, productive Simpson clonality was calculated by taking the square root of Simpson's diversity index across productive rearrangements. Entries here come from immuneACCESS through TCRdb and include only in-frame sequences with V and J called. Some clones fail to appear in such tables; in the studies checked, an unresolved V gene covers under half of the shortfall, and the cause of the remainder is unknown. That table supplies the V and J calls and clone size; D and trimming were determined from the DNA. The table for this sample lists some 150,000 clones; about 80% of them were counted only once. The ten top clones hold about an eighth of the sample.

The CDR3 starts with the cysteine, ends with the phenylalanine, and has 14 residues. Only the CDR3 part of the read is kept: 42 bases, read in frame from the first base. V drops 6 bases and J drops 4 bases, leaving 12 bases in between. From a lookup of the germline V gene (reference sequence), CDR1 and CDR2 are SGHAT and FQDESV. The chain links TRBV11-1 with TRBJ2-2; the D gene is perhaps TRBD1, on 6 matching bases. This clonotype originated in a woman aged 60-75 years with COVID-19, enrolled during active disease. The sample comprised peripheral blood. At the DNA level, the sequence is TGTGCCAGCAGAAACAGGGATCCCACCGGGGAGCTGTTTTTT. This sequence encodes CASRNRDPTGELFF.